The text below deals with one TCR beta chain. What CD8 memory combined were CD45RO+ cells and CCR7-negative CD45RA+ TemRA cells. Methods used by the authors: ImmunoSEQ only sent back junction sequences with no quality scores, so filtering was done differently. Only in-frame clones appear in the TCRdb table, and some are missing; sequencing was by immunoSEQ multiplex PCR. V, J and clone size were drawn from that table, and D and trimming were deduced from the DNA. The table has roughly 700,000 clones, less than 95% seen once. These data are taken from a study of shared clonotypes between healthy human individuals. Study-wide background: Each donor's CD8 memory used one plate, CD8 naive two, each CD4 subset three.

This clonotype was obtained from a man younger than 30 in good health. Some clones in this sample may be carry-over from other donors' samples. The specimen sequenced was memory CD8+ T cells from PBMCs. Subset: CD45RO+ cells pooled with CCR7-negative TemRA cells.

In DNA form, the CDR3 reads TGTGCCAGCAGCATCGGACAGGGGGCGCGCACTGAAGCTTTCTTT. It yields the protein CASSIGQGARTEAFF. The genes are TRBV7-2 and TRBJ1-1; TRBD1 matches 11 bases. The CDR3 has 15 residues. J was trimmed by 4 bases and V by 5 bases; bases with no gene match: 6. Germline-derived CDR1 and CDR2 are SGHTA and FQGNSA.